A selection of T cell receptor beta chains follows, all from one sample in a study of shared clonotypes between healthy human individuals. This table comes from immunoSEQ multiplex PCR, and its TCRdb copy is limited to in-frame clones, with some not included. In the table there are about 2.1 million clones, around 93% of which are singletons. The sequencing input was naive CD8+ T cells from PBMCs. The source is a man younger than 35 in good health. Some clones in this sample may be carry-over from other donors' samples. Both conserved end residues are part of each CDR3. D genes are given only for firm matches. Size is stated for part of the rows, as once, few or many counts, or as a class when the clone is expanded.

v_gene,j_gene,abundance,d_gene,CDR3nt,CDR3aa
TRBV25-1,TRBJ2-7,NA,TRBD2,TGTGCCAGCAGTGAATCAAGCGGGAGGGGCTCCTACGAGCAGTACTTC,CASSESSGRGSYEQYF
TRBV5-1,TRBJ1-1,NA,NA,TGCGCCAGCAGCCCCGCCCCTGTACGGACAGCGATTAACACTGAAGCTTTCTTT,CASSPAPVRTAINTEAFF
TRBV6-6,TRBJ2-7,NA,TRBD1,TGTGCCAGCAGTTACCTTGGACAGGGCTACGAGCAGTACTTC,CASSYLGQGYEQYF
TRBV27,TRBJ1-5,NA,TRBD1,TGTGCCAGCAGACCAAAAACAGGGGACCCAAATCAGCCCCAGCATTTT,CASRPKTGDPNQPQHF
TRBV11-2,TRBJ1-1,NA,NA,TGTGCCAGCAGCCCGAGGGACGGAGCTTTCTTT,CASSPRDGAFF
TRBV7-3,TRBJ2-5,NA,NA,TGTGCCAGCAGCTTAGAGGACCAAGAGACCCAGTACTTC,CASSLEDQETQYF
TRBV28,TRBJ1-1,once,NA,TGTGCCAGCAGCCCCGGTCTGGGATTCGAGAACACTGAAGCTTTCTTT,CASSPGLGFENTEAFF
TRBV27,TRBJ2-3,NA,NA,TGTGCCAGCAGTTTACTCGCCGCAAGTACCACAGACACGCAGTATTTT,CASSLLAASTTDTQYF
TRBV27,TRBJ2-7,NA,NA,TGTGCCAGCAGTTTATCACAAACCTACGAGCAGTACTTC,CASSLSQTYEQYF
TRBV21-1,TRBJ2-7,NA,NA,TGTGCCAGCAGCGCATTTTACGAGCAGTACTTC,CASSAFYEQYF
TRBV30,TRBJ1-5,NA,NA,TGTGCCTGGAGCCAAACCCCCAGGGATCAGCCCCAGCATTTT,CAWSQTPRDQPQHF
TRBV4-2,TRBJ1-1,few,TRBD1,TGTGCCAGCGGGGACAGGGTATACACTGAAGCTTTCTTT,CASGDRVYTEAFF
TRBV5-1,TRBJ2-7,NA,NA,TGCGCCAGCAGCCCGGCAGCAGGGCGTTCTTACGAGCAGTACTTC,CASSPAAGRSYEQYF
TRBV15,TRBJ2-7,NA,TRBD2,TGTGCCACCAGCACCCGGGACTATAGCTACGAGCAGTACTTC,CATSTRDYSYEQYF
TRBV4-1,TRBJ1-4,NA,NA,TGCGCCAGCAGCCAAGTTTTGTTCCAGGAGGGTGAAAAACTGTTTTTT,CASSQVLFQEGEKLFF
TRBV13,TRBJ2-7,NA,NA,TGTGCCAGCAGCTCCCGCGACGTCGCGAACGAGCAGTACTTC,CASSSRDVANEQYF
TRBV27,TRBJ1-1,NA,NA,TGTGCCAGCAGTTTAAGGCCGCCCCGCAAGGACACTGAAGCTTTCTTT,CASSLRPPRKDTEAFF
TRBV9,TRBJ2-1,once,NA,TGTGCCAGCAGCGTAGCTAGGGCCAGCCGGAATGAGCAGTTCTTC,CASSVARASRNEQFF
TRBV6-4,TRBJ2-1,NA,NA,TGTGCCAGCAGTGACCATCCTACCTACCTTTACAATGAGCAGTTCTTC,CASSDHPTYLYNEQFF
TRBV4-1,TRBJ2-1,NA,TRBD2,TGCGCCAGCAGCCGACTAGCAGAATACAATGAGCAGTTCTTC,CASSRLAEYNEQFF
TRBV5-1,TRBJ2-5,NA,TRBD2,TGCGCCAGCAGCTTGGGACTAGCGGGAGCGGGTGAGACCCAGTACTTC,CASSLGLAGAGETQYF
TRBV4-1,TRBJ1-5,NA,TRBD1,TGCGCCAGCAGCCAAGATCAGGGGGTTAATCAGCCCCAGCATTTT,CASSQDQGVNQPQHF
TRBV27,TRBJ2-5,NA,TRBD2,TGTGCCAGCAGTTTCACTAGCGGGATACCAGCAGAGACCCAGTACTTC,CASSFTSGIPAETQYF
TRBV27,TRBJ2-3,NA,TRBD2,TGTGCCAGCAGTTTATATCCCCCAGCGGGGGGCACAGATACGCAGTATTTT,CASSLYPPAGGTDTQYF
TRBV15,TRBJ2-7,NA,NA,TGTGCCACCAGCTCACGGAGCGGGCGCTATTCCTACGAGCAGTACTTC,CATSSRSGRYSYEQYF
TRBV23-1,TRBJ1-5,NA,NA,TGCGCCAGCAGATCGACAGTCGAGAATCAGCCCCAGCATTTT,CASRSTVENQPQHF
TRBV9,TRBJ2-7,NA,NA,TGTGCCAGCAGCCCCCGGGGGGACATCACCTACGAGCAGTACTTC,CASSPRGDITYEQYF
TRBV7-8,TRBJ2-7,NA,TRBD2,TGTGCCAGCAGCCAAAGCGGGGGCTACGAGCAGTACTTC,CASSQSGGYEQYF
TRBV28,TRBJ1-1,few,TRBD1,TGTGCCAGCAGCAACAGGGGCTGGACTGAAGCTTTCTTT,CASSNRGWTEAFF
TRBV6-6,TRBJ2-7,NA,NA,TGTGCCAGCAGTTTGAACGGGTTCTACGAGCAGTACTTC,CASSLNGFYEQYF
TRBV6-4,TRBJ2-7,NA,TRBD1,TGTGCCAGCAAGAGGACAGGGAAGGACTACGAGCAGTACTTC,CASKRTGKDYEQYF
TRBV19,TRBJ1-1,NA,NA,TGTGCCAGTAGTATAGGCCCTGGGGGGCTCGGCACTGAAGCTTTCTTT,CASSIGPGGLGTEAFF
TRBV7-2,TRBJ2-7,NA,NA,TGTGCCAGCAGGAAGTTGCTACCCGGGGACAACCCCTACGAGCAGTACTTC,CASRKLLPGDNPYEQYF
TRBV7-8,TRBJ1-1,NA,NA,TGTGCCAGCAGCTTCTCTAAGCTTGTCGCTGAAGCTTTCTTT,CASSFSKLVAEAFF
TRBV9,TRBJ1-1,NA,NA,TGTGCCAGCAGCGCGGCCGGAGACACTGAAGCTTTCTTT,CASSAAGDTEAFF
TRBV7-6,TRBJ2-1,NA,TRBD1,TGTGCCAGCAGCTTTATTCGGACAGGGGGGAAGGATGAGCAGTTCTTC,CASSFIRTGGKDEQFF
TRBV27,TRBJ2-1,NA,NA,TGTGCCAGCAGTTTCAACAGTAACAATGAGCAGTTCTTC,CASSFNSNNEQFF
TRBV2,TRBJ1-5,NA,NA,TGTGCCAGCAGTGAAGGGAAGGGACTACAGCCCCAGCATTTT,CASSEGKGLQPQHF
TRBV29-1,TRBJ2-3,NA,NA,TGCAGCGCAACAGGTGGATGGGCTGATACGCAGTATTTT,CSATGGWADTQYF
TRBV11-2,TRBJ2-3,NA,NA,TGTGCCAGCAGCCCCCCTTCAGATACGCAGTATTTT,CASSPPSDTQYF
TRBV6-5,TRBJ2-1,NA,NA,TGTGCCAGCTCTCTAGGGGAGGCCTACAATGAGCAGTTCTTC,CASSLGEAYNEQFF
TRBV19,TRBJ1-1,NA,TRBD1,TGTGCCAGTACCCCAAGTATACTTCCAGGGGGCACTGAAGCTTTCTTT,CASTPSILPGGTEAFF
TRBV6-5,TRBJ1-2,NA,NA,TGTGCCAGCAGTTTGTCACAGACCGACACTTACACCTTC,CASSLSQTDTYTF
TRBV5-6,TRBJ2-1,NA,NA,TGTGCCAGCAGCTTGGGCCGGTCTTACAATGAGCAGTTCTTC,CASSLGRSYNEQFF